This TCR beta chain was observed in a study of control samples from healthy donors and cancer patients. Profiling relied on immunoSEQ multiplex PCR, and the TCRdb table lists in-frame clones only, not all of them. The sample lists tens of thousands of clones, over 85% seen once, with 1.9% in the top ten. The V segment lost 2 bases and the J segment 4 bases; nucleotides outside the gene matches: 4. CDR1 MNHEY and CDR2 SVGEGT come from the germline V gene. This CDR3 has 16 amino acids. The TCR sequence derives from a woman aged 60-70 years with head and neck cancer. The V call is TRBV6-2 or TRBV6-3, the J call TRBJ2-1, with TRBD2 matching over 11 bases. The sequencing sample was made of PBMCs. CDR3 in amino acids: CASSYDGLAGYNEQFF. The DNA of the CDR3 is TGTGCCAGCAGTTACGACGGACTAGCGGGTTACAATGAGCAGTTCTTC.